This T cell receptor (beta chain) is from a study of cytotoxic CD8 clonotypes in ibrutinib-treated CLL. At the level of the study: Response specimens were obtained following a median treatment duration of approximately 12 months, with a range of 6 to 36. General study findings and limits: Once treatment began, public clonotypes, which were uncommon, contracted or stayed stable. Researchers report that baseline clonality outpaced age-matched healthy donors and tracked circulating CD8+ T-cell counts.

Concerning this clone itself: Its target is not known.

Repertoires were generated with immunoSEQ multiplex PCR, while TCRdb's copy carries only in-frame clones and drops some. This table has 45,000 or so clones, about three fifths appearing once. The CDR3 length is 11 residues. Germline assignment: CDR1 LNHDA and CDR2 SQIVND (reference sequence). V was pared by 8 bases and J by 11 bases, with 15 bases between. This sequence joins TRBV19 and TRBJ1-1, with D possibly being TRBD1 (5 bases). This receptor was identified in a human donor with chronic lymphocytic leukemia. The starting material was PBMCs, obtained after 24 months of ibrutinib treatment. The CDR3 reads CASRRVGVAFF. CDR3 nucleotide sequence: TGTGCCAGTCGAAGGGTGGGGGTTGCTTTCTTT. Full variable domain (outside the CDR3, taken from reference TRBV19 and TRBJ1-1): DGGITQSPKYLFRKEGQNVTLSCEQNLNHDAMYWYRQDPGQGLRLIYYSQIVNDFQKGDIAEGYSVSREKKESFPLTVTSAQKNPTAFYLCASRRVGVAFFGQGTRLTVV.